This T cell receptor beta chain was observed in a study of regulatory T cells in long-lasting Graves disease. At least ten counts were recorded for this clonotype. Its cognate antigen is unknown. Study observations and caveats: Relative to new patients (roughly 970), persistent patients exhibited greater sharing of public clonotypes (around 2,500). The TCR repertoire of persistent Graves' patients was less diverse than that of newly diagnosed ones. Persistent disease was associated with favored TRBV28 usage and with favored use of TRBJ1-2 and TRBJ2-5.

Documented time point: newly diagnosed GD, antithyroid drugs for less than 3 months. PBMCs were the source of the RNA used for TCR sequencing. Roughly 10-milliliter peripheral blood samples went into EDTA tubes. This CDR3 is 15 amino acids long. CDR1 SGHDN and CDR2 FVKESK come from the germline V gene. V lost 2 bases and J lost 4; bases outside the gene matches: 8. Arm-PCR of CDR3 regions and iRepertoire HTBI primers were used to build TCR beta libraries. Using its own MiXCR run on the multiplex PCR reads, TCRdb lists one record per CDR3 protein. Altogether 300,000 to 400,000 distinct CDR3 sequences are present, over 15% being singletons, with the ten largest covering more than 35%.

The source material was peripheral blood mononuclear cells (PBMCs), sampled at new diagnosis, from a patient treated with antithyroid drugs. The receptor was isolated from a female donor with Graves disease. V and J are TRBV14 and TRBJ2-7, with 7 positions matching TRBD1. CDR3 nucleotides: TGTGCCAGCAGCCAACCCGACAGGGAGTGGTACGAGCAGTACTTC. Amino acids: CASSQPDREWYEQYF. The full variable domain, its missing parts supplied by reference TRBV14 and TRBJ2-7, is EAGVTQFPSHSVIEKGQTVTLRCDPISGHDNLYWYRRVMGKEIKFLLHFVKESKQDESGMPNNRFLAERTGGTYSTLKVQPAELEDSGVYFCASSQPDREWYEQYFGPGTRLTVT.